The 7 T cell receptor beta chains presented below share a single source sample, sequenced in a study of CD8 T cells in ankylosing spondylitis. Via MiXCR, TCRdb re-called the 5' RACE reads, giving one row per CDR3 protein. The sample lists about 150,000 distinct CDR3 sequences, roughly 31% occurring once. What was sequenced was synovial fluid, either unsorted or a sorted T cell fraction (not recorded which). Receptors were obtained from a male donor with ankylosing spondylitis.

The CDR3 loop reads CASSLDVLGGYTF. The CDR3 nucleotides are TGCGCCAGCAGCTTGGATGTTTTGGGGGGCTACACCTTC. The chain is built from TRBV5-1 and TRBJ1-2; D gene uncertain. Germline CDR1 is SGHRS and CDR2 is YFSETQ. The CDR3 is made up of 13 amino acids. V lost 0 bases, J lost 8 bases, and 11 bases lay in between.

The sample holds a few counts of this clonotype. The chain joins TRBV14 to TRBJ2-1; 8 bases line up with TRBD1. The CDR3 runs 16 residues. The J segment lost 7 bases and the V segment lost 4 bases, leaving 12 bases of the junction unmatched. Germline V CDR1 and CDR2: SGHDN, FVKESK. CDR3 nucleotides: TGTGCCAGCAGCCTTCCCGGTAGGACAGGGTGGAATGAGCAGTTCTTC. This sequence encodes CASSLPGRTGWNEQFF.

CDR3 protein: CASGPNGISPLHF. In DNA form, the CDR3 reads TGTGCCAGTGGTCCCAATGGGATTTCACCCCTCCACTTT. The V gene is TRBV6-5, the J gene TRBJ1-6; D unresolved. V was clipped by 9 bases and J by 9 bases, with 15 bases between them. CDR1 MNHEY and CDR2 SVGAGI come from the germline V gene. The CDR3 is 13 residues long.

V is TRBV6-5 and J is TRBJ1-2; 10 nucleotides line up with TRBD1. The length of the CDR3 is 14 residues. The germline gives CDR1 MNHEY, CDR2 SVGAGI. The V and J ends lost 7 bases and 6 bases, in that order; junction bases with no gene match: 8. This CDR3 is CASISTGTGDGYTF. The CDR3 nucleotides read TGTGCCAGCATTAGCACCGGGACAGGGGATGGCTACACCTTC.

This clonotype has a handful of counts. This sequence joins TRBV14 and TRBJ2-1, with unresolved D. The CDR3 consists of 11 residues. V lost 1 base and J lost 9, with 4 bases in between. In germline, CDR1 is SGHDN, CDR2 FVKESK. The DNA of the CDR3 is TGTGCCAGCAGCCAAGCCGGTGAGCAGTTCTTC. This sequence encodes CASSQAGEQFF. Filled out from reference TRBV14 and TRBJ2-1, the complete variable domain reads EAGVTQFPSHSVIEKGQTVTLRCDPISGHDNLYWYRRVMGKEIKFLLHFVKESKQDESGMPNNRFLAERTGGTYSTLKVQPAELEDSGVYFCASSQAGEQFFGPGTRLTVL.

This sequence joins TRBV15 and TRBJ2-2; 15 bases are a match to TRBD2. CDR1 is LNHNV and CDR2 is YYDKDF in the germline V gene (reference sequence). The CDR3 loop spans 17 amino acids. The V segment lost 3 bases and the J segment 4 bases; nucleotides outside the gene matches: 3. CDR3 region: CATSRRTSGRATGELFF. The CDR3 nucleotides read TGTGCCACCAGCAGGCGGACTAGCGGGAGGGCCACCGGGGAGCTGTTTTTT.

Only a few counts were recorded for this clonotype. The chain links TRBV29-1 to TRBJ1-2, with 7 bases aligning to TRBD1. The CDR3 consists of 14 residues. CDR1 is SQVTM and CDR2 is ANQGSEA in the germline V gene. V lost 2 bases to trimming and J lost 2 bases; unmatched junction nucleotides: 5. CDR3 sequence (DNA): TGCAGCGTTGAATCAAGACAGGGAAACTATGGCTACACCTTC. It yields the protein CSVESRQGNYGYTF.